Listed below are T cell receptor beta chains from one sample, sequenced in a study of T-cell reconstitution after alpha-beta-depleted transplantation in children. One entry per CDR3 protein results from TCRdb running MiXCR on the PCR reads. The sample lists more than 300,000 distinct CDR3 sequences, 16% occurring once. The specimen was PBMCs, mostly from graft donor cells, collected 360 days after TCRalphabeta/CD19-depleted stem cell transplant. Receptor source: a male patient between 2 and 15 years old who had a stem cell transplant for acute lymphoblastic leukemia, so the T cells may come from the graft donor. Both conserved end residues are part of each CDR3. The D gene is left open where the match is weak. A row's size may be missing; if present it is once, few, many or a size class.

clone size	V gene	D gene	J gene	CDR3 DNA	CDR3 protein
few	TRBV4-2	TRBD1	TRBJ2-5	TGTGCCAGCAGCCAAGAGAGGACAGGGGGAATAGGAGAGACCCAGTACTTC	CASSQERTGGIGETQYF
-	TRBV6-5	-	TRBJ2-7	TGTGCCAGCAGTTCGCGGGGAGTCGCCTACGAGCAGTACTTC	CASSSRGVAYEQYF
few	TRBV9	-	TRBJ2-1	TGTGCCAGCAGCCCCCGGGGAGTCTACAATGAGCAGTTCTTC	CASSPRGVYNEQFF
many	TRBV12-3/TRBV12-4	-	TRBJ2-3	TGTGCCAGCAGTTTTGGGGGAGGAACAGATACGCAGTATTTT	CASSFGGGTDTQYF
many	TRBV12-3/TRBV12-4	-	TRBJ2-3	TGTGCCAGCAGTTTTAAGGAGAGGATGGCAGATACGCAGTATTTT	CASSFKERMADTQYF
many	TRBV4-2	TRBD1	TRBJ2-7	TGTGCCAGCAGCCAAGATTTCGCAGGGGGAAGCTCCTACGAGCAGTACTTC	CASSQDFAGGSSYEQYF
few	TRBV7-8	TRBD1	TRBJ1-6	TGTGCCAGCAGTTTGCCCCGGATGCGTAACAGGGGGCTGTTTTCACCCCTCCACTTT	CASSLPRMRNRGLFSPLHF
many	TRBV7-2	TRBD2	TRBJ2-1	TGTGCCAGCAGCTTATCACTAGCGGGAGGGCCCGAGCAGTTCTTC	CASSLSLAGGPEQFF
few	TRBV18	-	TRBJ2-7	TGTGCCAGCTCACCTCGTTACTCCTCCTACGAGCAGTACTTC	CASSPRYSSYEQYF
-	TRBV9	-	TRBJ1-1	TGTGCCAGCAGCGCATTACCGAGGGACACTGAAGCTTTCTTT	CASSALPRDTEAFF
few	TRBV10-3	-	TRBJ2-5	TGTGCCATCAGTGATCAGGCAGAGACCCAGTACTTC	CAISDQAETQYF
many	TRBV28	TRBD2	TRBJ2-3	TGTGCCAGCAGGGACGGGAGGGCCGGAGATACGCAGTATTTT	CASRDGRAGDTQYF
-	TRBV4-1	-	TRBJ2-1	TGCGCCAGCAGCCAACTGATAGAGATAGGTAATGAGCAGTTCTTC	CASSQLIEIGNEQFF
few	TRBV18	TRBD2	TRBJ2-1	TGTGCCAGCTCACCACTCCTAGCGGGAGAGGTGGGTAATGAGCAGTTCTTC	CASSPLLAGEVGNEQFF
-	TRBV3-1	TRBD2	TRBJ2-1	TGTGCCAGCAGCCAAGATGGACTAGCGTGGAGCTCCTACAATGAGCAGTTCTTC	CASSQDGLAWSSYNEQFF
-	TRBV2	-	TRBJ2-3	TGTGCCAGCAGTGATGGAGCAGCGCCCGCAGATACGCAGTATTTT	CASSDGAAPADTQYF
many	TRBV20-1	-	TRBJ2-1	TGCAGTGCTAGACTCAGAAGAACCTACAATGAGCAGTTCTTC	CSARLRRTYNEQFF
-	TRBV7-9	-	TRBJ2-3	TGTGCCAGCAGCTTAGAATTTAGGAGGGAGTACAGAGATACGCAGTATTTT	CASSLEFRREYRDTQYF
-	TRBV3-1	-	TRBJ2-3	TGTGCCTCCACCCAAGATAAGGCCGAGAGTTATGGCACAGATACGCAGTATTTT	CASTQDKAESYGTDTQYF
few	TRBV18	TRBD2	TRBJ2-1	TGTGCCAGCTCACCACCGTATCCTAGCGGGGGGAATGAGCAGTTCTTC	CASSPPYPSGGNEQFF
-	TRBV5-1	TRBD1	TRBJ2-7	TGCGCCAGCAGCTCACTCCGGGACAGGGACTACGAGCAGTACTTC	CASSSLRDRDYEQYF
medium-sized	TRBV7-8	-	TRBJ2-1	TGTGCCAGCAGCTTAGTGTCCCCTCACGGTCTGTACAATGAGCAGTTCTTC	CASSLVSPHGLYNEQFF
few	TRBV5-6	-	TRBJ2-7	TGTGCCAGCAGCTTAACTACAGGGTATCACGAGCAGTACTTC	CASSLTTGYHEQYF
-	TRBV4-3	TRBD2	TRBJ2-2	TGCGCCAGCAGTGGCGGGAGAAGCACCGGGGAGCTGTTTTTT	CASSGGRSTGELFF
few	TRBV12-3/TRBV12-4	TRBD1	TRBJ2-2	TGTGCCAGCAGTTCCGAGGGGGCATACACCGGGGAGCTGTTTTTT	CASSSEGAYTGELFF
few	TRBV3-1	-	TRBJ2-5	TGTGCCAGCAGCCAAGCAGCGACCCAAGAGACCCAGTACTTC	CASSQAATQETQYF
few	TRBV5-5	-	TRBJ2-7	TGTGCCAGCAGCGCCAGAACCTACGAGCAGTACTTC	CASSARTYEQYF
-	TRBV4-3	TRBD1	TRBJ1-4	TGCGCCAGCAGGCCCGACAGGGGAGGAAGGCTGTTTTTT	CASRPDRGGRLFF
-	TRBV4-2	-	TRBJ2-7	TGTGCCAGCAGCCCTCACAGTTCTCCTTCCGGGACGACCGAATACGAGCAGTACTTC	CASSPHSSPSGTTEYEQYF
-	TRBV21-1	-	TRBJ1-1	TGTGCCAGCAGCAAAGGGGTAGACAGAGGTAAGACTGAAGCTTTCTTT	CASSKGVDRGKTEAFF
-	TRBV13	-	TRBJ1-4	TGTGCCAGGAGCCCGGGGACAACAACTAATGAAAAACTGTTTTTT	CARSPGTTTNEKLFF
-	TRBV12-3/TRBV12-4	-	TRBJ2-7	TGTGCCAGCACCATAGGGGGACGGGACTACGAGCAGTACTTC	CASTIGGRDYEQYF
few	TRBV10-3	-	TRBJ1-1	TGTGCCATCAGCCACAGGGAGAAGAGTGAAGCTTTCTTT	CAISHREKSEAFF
-	TRBV10-3	TRBD2	TRBJ2-5	TGTGCCAGCGGGACTATGAGTCAGACCCAGTACTTC	CASGTMSQTQYF
many	TRBV7-2	-	TRBJ2-3	TGTGCCAGCAGCTTAGGGCGGAGCACAGATACGCAGTATTTT	CASSLGRSTDTQYF
many	TRBV3-1	TRBD2	TRBJ2-1	TGTGCCAGCAGCCAAGTGCGTGGGCTAGCGGGCAGCAATGAGCAGTTCTTC	CASSQVRGLAGSNEQFF
few	TRBV4-1	-	TRBJ2-7	TGCGCCAGCAGCCAAGATCGGGATTCCTACGAGCAGTACTTC	CASSQDRDSYEQYF
few	TRBV7-2	-	TRBJ1-1	TGTGCCAGCAGCTTAAACGGAGGATCCACTGAAGCTTTCTTT	CASSLNGGSTEAFF
-	TRBV20-1	TRBD1	TRBJ2-7	TGCAGTGCTAGAACCCACGGACAGGGAGGTTCCTACGAGCAGTACTTC	CSARTHGQGGSYEQYF
many	TRBV28	TRBD2	TRBJ2-6	TGTGCCAGCAGTCGGGAGGGACACCCGACGGCCCTCTCTGGGGCCAACGTCCTGACTTTC	CASSREGHPTALSGANVLTF
-	TRBV5-6	-	TRBJ2-1	TGTGCCAGCAGCTTCGGAGGGCCTGAGCAGTTCTTC	CASSFGGPEQFF
few	TRBV27	-	TRBJ1-1	TGTGCCAGCAGATTCGGGGGGGTGAACACTGAAGCTTTCTTT	CASRFGGVNTEAFF
many	TRBV29-1	-	TRBJ2-5	TGCAGCGTTGCTTTCGGTGTCGGGTTCCAAGAGACCCAGTACTTC	CSVAFGVGFQETQYF
many	TRBV4-1	TRBD2	TRBJ2-7	TGCGCCAGCAGCCAAGATGGACTAGCGGGACCCGTCTACGAGCAGTACTTC	CASSQDGLAGPVYEQYF
many	TRBV5-6	-	TRBJ2-1	TGTGCCAGCAGCTTGTCGCCGGGGCGATACAATGAGCAGTTCTTC	CASSLSPGRYNEQFF
-	TRBV5-1	-	TRBJ2-7	TGCGCCAGCAGCTTCGGACAATGGGAAAACGAGCAGTACTTC	CASSFGQWENEQYF
few	TRBV28	-	TRBJ2-7	TGTGCCAGCAGTTCCAAACAGGATTACTACGAGCAGTACTTC	CASSSKQDYYEQYF
few	TRBV29-1	-	TRBJ2-1	TGCAGCGTTGTGGGAGGAAGCTCCTACAATGAGCAGTTCTTC	CSVVGGSSYNEQFF
few	TRBV29-1	TRBD2	TRBJ2-7	TGCAGCGTTGAGGGTAGCGGGAGCTACGAGCAGTACTTC	CSVEGSGSYEQYF
-	TRBV6-1	-	TRBJ2-7	TGTGCCGCCCGCCTCGGACGGCACTCCTACGAGCAGTACTTC	CAARLGRHSYEQYF
many	TRBV18	TRBD2	TRBJ2-3	TGTGCCAGCTCATCGCCTAGCGGGAGGGCTGGCACAGATACGCAGTATTTT	CASSSPSGRAGTDTQYF
-	TRBV7-2	-	TRBJ2-7	TGTGCCAGCAGCTCTCCAGGCTTCTACGAGCAGTACTTC	CASSSPGFYEQYF
-	TRBV6-1	TRBD1	TRBJ1-2	TGTGCCAGCAGTGACAGGGGGTACTATGGCTACACCTTC	CASSDRGYYGYTF
many	TRBV13	TRBD1	TRBJ2-5	TGTGCCAGCAGCAGCTCCGGGACAGGGTTGAGAGAGACCCAGTACTTC	CASSSSGTGLRETQYF
-	TRBV19	-	TRBJ1-1	TGTGCCAGTAGTATCACCTCAGCGGCAGGGCGGAACACTGAAGCTTTCTTT	CASSITSAAGRNTEAFF